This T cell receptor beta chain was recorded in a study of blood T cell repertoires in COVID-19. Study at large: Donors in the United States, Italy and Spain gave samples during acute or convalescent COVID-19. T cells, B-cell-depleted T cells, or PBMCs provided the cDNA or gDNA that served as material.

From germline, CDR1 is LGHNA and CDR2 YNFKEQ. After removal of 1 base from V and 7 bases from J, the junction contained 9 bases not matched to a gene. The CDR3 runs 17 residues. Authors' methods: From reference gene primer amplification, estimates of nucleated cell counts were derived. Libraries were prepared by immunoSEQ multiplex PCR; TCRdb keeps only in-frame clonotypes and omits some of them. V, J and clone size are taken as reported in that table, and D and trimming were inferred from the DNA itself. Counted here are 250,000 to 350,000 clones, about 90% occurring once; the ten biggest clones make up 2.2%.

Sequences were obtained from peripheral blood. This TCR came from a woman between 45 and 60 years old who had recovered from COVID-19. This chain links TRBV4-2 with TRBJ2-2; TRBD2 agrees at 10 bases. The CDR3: CASSQGILAGTGGELFF. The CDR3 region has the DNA TGTGCCAGCAGCCAAGGGATACTAGCGGGGACTGGCGGGGAGCTGTTTTTT.